A single sample is the source of the 6 T cell receptor beta chains below, sequenced in a study of blood T cell repertoires in COVID-19 (TCRdb year 2020). Receptor libraries were prepared by the immunoSEQ multiplex PCR assay. The table comes from immuneACCESS by way of TCRdb, which keeps in-frame sequences with V and J called. Part of the clones is missing from these tables; in studies checked, under half for an unresolved V gene and the rest for unknown reasons. Across this sample there are a few hundred thousand clones, with about nine tenths seen only once. The top ten hold 2.9% of the sample. Specimen: peripheral blood. These receptors all come from a young woman with COVID-19, enrolled during active disease.

This clone was recorded a few times. V usage is TRBV10-1 and J usage is TRBJ2-7, with 7 bases identical to TRBD1. The V gene end was trimmed by 4 bases and the J gene end by 3 bases; junction bases not matched to a gene: 3. The CDR3 has 13 amino acids. Looked up from germline, CDR1 is WNHNN and CDR2 is SYGVQD (reference sequence). In DNA, the CDR3 is TGCGCCAGCAGTGGTCCAGGGGGCTACGAGCAGTACTTC. It is translated as CASSGPGGYEQYF.

This clone has a single count. The chain joins TRBV7-2 to TRBJ1-2; tentative D call: TRBD1 (5 bases). V gave up 1 base and J gave up 4 bases, with 10 bases separating them. Germline assignment: CDR1 SGHTA and CDR2 FQGNSA. This CDR3 spans 14 amino acids. CDR3 in amino acids: CASSLGGGSYGYTF. In DNA, the CDR3 is TGTGCCAGCAGCTTAGGGGGGGGAAGCTATGGCTACACCTTC.

The rearrangement joins TRBV12-3 or TRBV12-4 to TRBJ2-3; 7 bases agree with TRBD1. The CDR3 length is 10 residues. J lost 11 bases, V lost 8 bases, and 4 bases had no gene match. The CDR3 loop is CASAGDRQYF. The CDR3 DNA reads as TGTGCCAGCGCAGGGGACAGGCAGTATTTT.

In DNA form, the CDR3 reads TGCGCCAGCAGCCAAGTTGGACAGGGAACTTATCAGCCCCAGCATTTT. It specifies CASSQVGQGTYQPQHF. The chain is built from TRBV4-1 and TRBJ1-5, with 8 positions matching TRBD1. CDR1 and CDR2 from the germline V gene are MGHRA and YSYEKL. The junction had 7 bases not matched to a gene; V was cut back by 1 base and J by 5 bases. There are 16 residues in the CDR3.

This clone was seen once. CDR3 residues: CASSLSREGPLGTQYF. DNA for the CDR3: TGTGCCAGCAGTTTATCGCGGGAGGGGCCCCTGGGGACCCAGTACTTC. The gene calls are TRBV27 and TRBJ2-5; 9 bases match TRBD2. V dropped 0 bases and J dropped 7; count of bases not matched to a gene: 9. This CDR3 has 16 amino acids. Looked up from germline, CDR1 is MNHEY and CDR2 is SMNVEV (reference sequence).

The chain combines TRBV10-2 with TRBJ2-7; D remains unclear. Between the trimmed V and J ends, which lost 5 bases and 2 bases, there was a span of 7 bases. Looked up from germline, CDR1 is WSHSY and CDR2 is SAAADI. The CDR3 length is 12 residues. CDR3 bases: TGCGCCAGCAGTCAAGCGCCCTACGAGCAGTACTTC. Translated: CASSQAPYEQYF.